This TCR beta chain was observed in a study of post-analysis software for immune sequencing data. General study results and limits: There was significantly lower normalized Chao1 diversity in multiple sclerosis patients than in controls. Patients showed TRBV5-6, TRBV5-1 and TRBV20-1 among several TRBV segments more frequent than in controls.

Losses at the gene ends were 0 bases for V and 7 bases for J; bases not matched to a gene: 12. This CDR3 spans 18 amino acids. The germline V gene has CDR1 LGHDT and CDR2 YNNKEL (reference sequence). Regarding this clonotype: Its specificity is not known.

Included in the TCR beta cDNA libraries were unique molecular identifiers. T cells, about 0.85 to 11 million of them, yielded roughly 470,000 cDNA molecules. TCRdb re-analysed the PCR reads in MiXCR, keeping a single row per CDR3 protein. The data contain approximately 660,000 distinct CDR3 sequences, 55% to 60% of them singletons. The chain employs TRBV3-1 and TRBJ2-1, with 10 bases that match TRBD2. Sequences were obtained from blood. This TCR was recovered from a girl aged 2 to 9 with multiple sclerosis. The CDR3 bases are TGTGCCAGCAGCCAAGATATAGCGGGAGGTGCTTCGTTGAATGAGCAGTTCTTC. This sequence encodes CASSQDIAGGASLNEQFF.